The entry below describes one TCR beta chain. This clone's antigen is unknown. No much larger clone is present one base from it, and per-base qualities are unavailable. Library preparation used RT-PCR. TCRdb lists the instrument as Illumina HiSeq 2500. The raw public data were reprocessed by TCRdb itself: fastp quality trimming at Q25, MiXCR clonotype calling, in-frame beta chains only. A single entry per CDR3 protein holds the most common genes and DNA from its merged rows. This sample is represented by around 600,000 distinct CDR3 sequences; around 11% of them were singletons. The top ten constitute 11% of the sample. This entry is derived from a study of response to subunit inactivated influenza vaccine (dated by TCRdb to the late 2010s). About the full investigation: To follow how T cells responded to a trivalent subunit inactivated influenza vaccine, the researchers relied on deep quantitative profiling of the T cell receptor repertoire. What the work shows at the level of the full study, not this receptor alone: According to the authors, only a limited number of new T cells may be recruited by each seasonal influenza vaccination.

Trimming removed 5 bases from V and 7 bases from J; the gene matches leave 9 bases unexplained. CDR1 and CDR2, per the germline V gene, are SGHTA and FQGNSA. The CDR3 goes from the cysteine to the phenylalanine over 15 residues. The sequence is cut down to CDR3 DNA, 45 bases in frame from base 1. These same records also appear under a second study, on T cells expressing NK-cell markers. Per the second study: 5'RACE template switching, by which a universal primer site and unique molecular identifiers were added, was used to make TCR beta cDNA libraries. Fewer than ten donors provided sorted CD3+CD56+NKG2C+, CD3+CD56+NKG2C- and CD3+CD56-NKG2C+ T-cell subsets, whose TCR beta-chain repertoires were profiled. Of the eight sequenced donors, seven were found to be HCMV-seropositive and one was found to be HCMV-seronegative. To restrict sorting to alphabetaTCR-expressing T cells, an anti-gammadeltaTCR antibody was added in several experiments. For 6 or 7 donors, the dominant CD3+CD56+NKG2C+ clonotypes were among the top 10 CD8+ clonotypes and accounted for roughly 1.0-7.5% of CD8+ T cells. Those dominant clonotypes were again the most abundant among CD3+CD56-NKG2C+ cells in a handful of donors, at 28.3-60.1%. It remained unclear whether the expanded NKG2C-expressing T cell clones were specific for HCMV antigens. The eight sequenced donors were randomly selected healthy volunteers, three men and five women. To determine HCMV serostatus, a commercial ELISA kit was used to detect HCMV-specific IgG in serum. Ficoll density gradient centrifugation was used to isolate peripheral blood mononuclear cells from blood. For about 6 donors, bulk peripheral blood T-cell repertoires were additionally sequenced from unsorted PBMC. Priming for cDNA synthesis came from the TCR beta constant segment, and two successive PCR amplification steps followed. The libraries were sequenced on Illumina HiSeq 2000/2500, MiSeq or NextSeq, producing 2 x 150 bp reads. MIGEC was used to demultiplex reads and group reads by UMI, and MiTCR was used to assemble and quantify clonotypes. Only TCR cDNA sequences supported by at least two reads were kept to exclude erroneous sequences. The tcR package was used for downstream repertoire analysis, and clonotypes were matched between fractions using CDR3 nucleotide sequence together with V segment. VDJmatch was used to annotate antigen specificity against VDJdb, with one amino acid substitution in CDR3 allowed.

This specimen was PBMCs from blood, taken on the day of vaccination. The origin of this receptor is a man aged 45 to 65 who received an inactivated influenza vaccine. Donor details come from another sample of the same person, matched by shared clones. Recombination linked TRBV7-2 to TRBJ2-7, with 12 junctional bases fitting TRBD2. The CDR3 loop reads CASSDRLAGAREQYF. The nucleotides read TGTGCCAGCAGCGACCGACTAGCGGGGGCGAGGGAGCAGTACTTC.